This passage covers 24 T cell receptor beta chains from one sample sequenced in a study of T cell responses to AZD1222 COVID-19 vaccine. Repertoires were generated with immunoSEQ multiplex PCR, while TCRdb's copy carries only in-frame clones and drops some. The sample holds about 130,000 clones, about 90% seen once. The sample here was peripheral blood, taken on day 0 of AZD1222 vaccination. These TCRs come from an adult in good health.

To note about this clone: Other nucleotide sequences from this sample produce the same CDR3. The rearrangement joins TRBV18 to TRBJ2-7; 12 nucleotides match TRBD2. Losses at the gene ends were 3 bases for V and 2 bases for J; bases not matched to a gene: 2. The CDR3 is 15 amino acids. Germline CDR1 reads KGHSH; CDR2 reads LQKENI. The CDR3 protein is CASSPGLAGTYEQYF. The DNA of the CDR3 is TGTGCCAGCTCACCCGGACTAGCGGGAACCTACGAGCAGTACTTC.

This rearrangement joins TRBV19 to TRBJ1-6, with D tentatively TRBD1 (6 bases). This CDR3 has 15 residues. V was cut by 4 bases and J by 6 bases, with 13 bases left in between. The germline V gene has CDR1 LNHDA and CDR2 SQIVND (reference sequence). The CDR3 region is CASSNRQAINSPLHF. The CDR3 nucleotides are TGTGCCAGTAGTAACCGACAGGCAATTAATTCACCCCTCCACTTT.

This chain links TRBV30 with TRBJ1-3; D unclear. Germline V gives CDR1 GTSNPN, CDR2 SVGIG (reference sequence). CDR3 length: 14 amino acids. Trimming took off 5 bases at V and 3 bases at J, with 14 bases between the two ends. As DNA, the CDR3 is TGTGCCTGGCCCTTGGACCGAATTGGAAACACCATATATTTT. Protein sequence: CAWPLDRIGNTIYF. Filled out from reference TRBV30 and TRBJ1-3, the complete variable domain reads SQTIHQWPATLVQPVGSPLSLECTVEGTSNPNLYWYRQAAGRGLQLLFYSVGIGQISSEVPQNLSASRPQDRQFILSSKKLLLSDSGFYLCAWPLDRIGNTIYFGEGSWLTVV.

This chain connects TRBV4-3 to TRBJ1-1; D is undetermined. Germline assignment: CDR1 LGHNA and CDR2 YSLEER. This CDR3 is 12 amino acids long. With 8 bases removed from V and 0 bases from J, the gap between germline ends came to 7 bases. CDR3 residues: CASGDLNTEAFF. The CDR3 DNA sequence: TGCGCCAGCGGCGACCTGAACACTGAAGCTTTCTTT.

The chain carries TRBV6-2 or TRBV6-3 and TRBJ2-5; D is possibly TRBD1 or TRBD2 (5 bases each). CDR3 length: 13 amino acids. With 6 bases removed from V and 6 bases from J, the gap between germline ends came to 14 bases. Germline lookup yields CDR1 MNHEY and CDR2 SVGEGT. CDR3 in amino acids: CASSPGALKTQYF. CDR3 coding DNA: TGTGCCAGCAGCCCCGGGGCGCTAAAGACCCAGTACTTC.

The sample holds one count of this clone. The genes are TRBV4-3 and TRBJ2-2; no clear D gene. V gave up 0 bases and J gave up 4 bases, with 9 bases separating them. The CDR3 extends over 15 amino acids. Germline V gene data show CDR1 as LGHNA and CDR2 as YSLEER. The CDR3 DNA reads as TGCGCCAGCAGCCAAGACCAGTGGGGCACCGGGGAGCTGTTTTTT. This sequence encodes CASSQDQWGTGELFF.

CDR3 sequence (DNA): TGTGCCAGCAGGGGGCTAGCGGAGGGAACCTACGAGCAGTACTTC. Amino acids: CASRGLAEGTYEQYF. The chain combines TRBV6-5 with TRBJ2-7; 7 bases match TRBD2. Germline V gives CDR1 MNHEY, CDR2 SVGAGI. Trimming at V came to 6 bases and at J to 2 bases, leaving 10 bases not matched to a gene. CDR3 length: 15 amino acids.

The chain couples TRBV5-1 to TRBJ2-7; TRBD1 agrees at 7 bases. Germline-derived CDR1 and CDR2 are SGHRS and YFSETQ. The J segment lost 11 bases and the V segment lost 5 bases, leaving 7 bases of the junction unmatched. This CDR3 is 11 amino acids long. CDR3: CASRNAQGEYF. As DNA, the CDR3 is TGCGCCAGCAGGAACGCGCAGGGGGAGTACTTC. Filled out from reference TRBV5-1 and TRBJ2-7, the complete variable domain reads KAGVTQTPRYLIKTRGQQVTLSCSPISGHRSVSWYQQTPGQGLQFLFEYFSETQRNKGNFPGRFSGRQFSNSRSEMNVSTLELGDSALYLCASRNAQGEYFGPGTRLTVT.

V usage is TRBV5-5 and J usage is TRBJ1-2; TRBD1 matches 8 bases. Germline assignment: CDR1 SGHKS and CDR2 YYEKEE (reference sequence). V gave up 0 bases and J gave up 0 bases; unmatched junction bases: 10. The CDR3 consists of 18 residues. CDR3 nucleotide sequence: TGTGCCAGCAGCTTGGAGATGGGGCAGGGGGCAACTAACTATGGCTACACCTTC. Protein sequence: CASSLEMGQGATNYGYTF.

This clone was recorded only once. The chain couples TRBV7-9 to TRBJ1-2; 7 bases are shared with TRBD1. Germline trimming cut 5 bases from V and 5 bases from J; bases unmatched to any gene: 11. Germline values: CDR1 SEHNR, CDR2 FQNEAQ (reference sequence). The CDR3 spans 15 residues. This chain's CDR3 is CASSAPPGGGYGYTF. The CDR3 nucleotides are TGTGCCAGCAGCGCGCCCCCAGGGGGGGGGTATGGCTACACCTTC.

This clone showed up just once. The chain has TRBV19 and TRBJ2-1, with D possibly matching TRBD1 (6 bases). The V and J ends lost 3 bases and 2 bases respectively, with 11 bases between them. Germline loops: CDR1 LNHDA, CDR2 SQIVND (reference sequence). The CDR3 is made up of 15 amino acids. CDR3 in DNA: TGTGCCAGTAGTATTTTCAGGGGTACCTACAATGAGCAGTTCTTC. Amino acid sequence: CASSIFRGTYNEQFF.

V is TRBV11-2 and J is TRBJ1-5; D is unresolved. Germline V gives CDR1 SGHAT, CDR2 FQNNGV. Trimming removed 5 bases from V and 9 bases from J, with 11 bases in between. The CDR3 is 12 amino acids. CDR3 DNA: TGTGCCAGCAGCCTCCAATTAGGGCCCCAGCATTTT. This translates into CASSLQLGPQHF.

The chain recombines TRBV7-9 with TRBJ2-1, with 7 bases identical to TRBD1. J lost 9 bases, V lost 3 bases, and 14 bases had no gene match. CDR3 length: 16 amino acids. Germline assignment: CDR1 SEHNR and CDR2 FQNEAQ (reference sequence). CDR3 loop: CASSLRSTGLVVEQFF. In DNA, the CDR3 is TGTGCCAGCAGCTTGCGTTCGACAGGGCTCGTGGTTGAGCAGTTCTTC.

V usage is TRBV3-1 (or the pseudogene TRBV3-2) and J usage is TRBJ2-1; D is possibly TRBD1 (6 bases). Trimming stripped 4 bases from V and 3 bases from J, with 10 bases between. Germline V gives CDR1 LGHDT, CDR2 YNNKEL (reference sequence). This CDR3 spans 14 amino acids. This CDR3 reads CASSRRDNYNEQFF. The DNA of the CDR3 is TGTGCCAGCAGCCGACGGGACAACTACAATGAGCAGTTCTTC.

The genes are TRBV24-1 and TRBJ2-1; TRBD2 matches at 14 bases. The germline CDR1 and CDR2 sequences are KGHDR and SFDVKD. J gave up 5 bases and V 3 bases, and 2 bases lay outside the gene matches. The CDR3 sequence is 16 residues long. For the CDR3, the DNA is TGTGCCACCAGTGATCGGGGACTAGCGGGGGACAATGAGCAGTTCTTC. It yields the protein CATSDRGLAGDNEQFF.

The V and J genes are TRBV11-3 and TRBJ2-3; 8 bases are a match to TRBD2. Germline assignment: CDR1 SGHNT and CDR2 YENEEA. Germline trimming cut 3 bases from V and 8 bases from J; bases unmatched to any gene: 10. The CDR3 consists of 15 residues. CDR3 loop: CASSLGGLAGGTQYF. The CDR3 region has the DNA TGTGCCAGCAGCTTGGGGGGACTGGCGGGGGGTACGCAGTATTTT.

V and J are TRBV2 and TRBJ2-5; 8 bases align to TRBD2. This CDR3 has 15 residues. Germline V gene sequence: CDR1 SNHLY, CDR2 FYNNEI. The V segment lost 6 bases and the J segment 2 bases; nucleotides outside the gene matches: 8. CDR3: CASRGRGGRQETQYF. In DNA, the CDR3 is TGTGCCAGCAGGGGGCGCGGGGGGCGGCAAGAGACCCAGTACTTC.

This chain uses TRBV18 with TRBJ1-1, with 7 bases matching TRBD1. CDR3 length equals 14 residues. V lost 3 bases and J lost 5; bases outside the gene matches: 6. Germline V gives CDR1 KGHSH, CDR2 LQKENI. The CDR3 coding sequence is TGTGCCAGCTCACCGCGACAGGGTCGGACTGAAGCTTTCTTT. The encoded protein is CASSPRQGRTEAFF. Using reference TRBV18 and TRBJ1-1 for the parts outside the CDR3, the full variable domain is NAGVMQNPRHLVRRRGQEARLRCSPMKGHSHVYWYRQLPEEGLKFMVYLQKENIIDESGMPKERFSAEFPKEGPSILRIQQVVRGDSAAYFCASSPRQGRTEAFFGQGTRLTVV.

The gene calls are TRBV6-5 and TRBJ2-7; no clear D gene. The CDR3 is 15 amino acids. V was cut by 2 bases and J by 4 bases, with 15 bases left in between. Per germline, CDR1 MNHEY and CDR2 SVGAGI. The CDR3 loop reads CASSYRGGVHYEQYF. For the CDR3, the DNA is TGTGCCAGCAGTTACCGAGGTGGGGTCCATTACGAGCAGTACTTC.

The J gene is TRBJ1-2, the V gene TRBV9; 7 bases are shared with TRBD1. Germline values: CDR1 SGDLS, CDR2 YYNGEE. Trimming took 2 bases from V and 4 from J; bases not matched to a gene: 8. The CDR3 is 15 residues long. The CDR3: CASSVGTAVAYGYTF. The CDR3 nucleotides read TGTGCCAGCAGCGTCGGGACAGCTGTAGCCTATGGCTACACCTTC.

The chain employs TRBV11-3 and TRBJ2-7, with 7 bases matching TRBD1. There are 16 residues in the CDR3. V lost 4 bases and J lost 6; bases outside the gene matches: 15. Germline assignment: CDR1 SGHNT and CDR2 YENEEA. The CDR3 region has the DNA TGTGCCAGCAGCTCCCATACAACAGGGGAAATCGGCGAGCAGTACTTC. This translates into CASSSHTTGEIGEQYF.

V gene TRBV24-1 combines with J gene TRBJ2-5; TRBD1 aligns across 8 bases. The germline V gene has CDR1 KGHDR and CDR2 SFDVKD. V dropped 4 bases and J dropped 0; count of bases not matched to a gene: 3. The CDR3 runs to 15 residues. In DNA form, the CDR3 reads TGTGCCACCAGTGACCCGGGACAGGACCAAGAGACCCAGTACTTC. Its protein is CATSDPGQDQETQYF.

The CDR3 reads CASSINGWNTEAFF. The CDR3 DNA reads as TGTGCCAGTAGTATAAATGGATGGAACACTGAAGCTTTCTTT. This rearrangement joins TRBV19 to TRBJ1-1; D is ambiguous. Trimming removed 2 bases from V and 1 base from J, with 8 bases in between. Germline loops: CDR1 LNHDA, CDR2 SQIVND (reference sequence). CDR3 length equals 14 residues.

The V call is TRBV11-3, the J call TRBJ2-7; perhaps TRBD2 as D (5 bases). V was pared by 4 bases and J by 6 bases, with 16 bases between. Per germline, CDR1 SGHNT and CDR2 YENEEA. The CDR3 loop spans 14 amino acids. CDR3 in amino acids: CASSSTSGMGEQYF. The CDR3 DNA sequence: TGTGCCAGCAGCTCGACGTCCGGGATGGGCGAGCAGTACTTC.